The clone carrying this T cell receptor beta chain was counted only a few times. This specimen belongs to a study of early T cells in non-severe SARS-CoV-2 infection. In the library, individual cDNA molecules carried attached unique molecular identifiers. TCRdb re-derived calls from the 5' RACE reads in MiXCR, one entry per CDR3 protein. The sample lists thousands of distinct CDR3 sequences; about 5% were seen once. Per the germline V gene, CDR1 is SGHTA and CDR2 is FQGNSA. The CDR3 runs 19 residues. Unmatched junction bases numbered 16, after V lost 4 bases and J lost 4 bases. V gene TRBV7-2 combines with J gene TRBJ1-1, with 12 positions matching TRBD1. The sequencing input was whole blood. The clonotype was recovered from an adult who was a healthcare worker with PCR-confirmed SARS-CoV-2 infection or an uninfected control (not recorded which). Here the CDR3 DNA reads TGTGCCAGCAGCTCCCATGGGGCGGGGACAGGGGGCCGGGGCACTGAAGCTTTCTTT. Its protein product is CASSSHGAGTGGRGTEAFF. The full variable domain, in which reference TRBV7-2 and TRBJ1-1 provide the parts outside the CDR3, is GAGVSQSPSNKVTEKGKDVELRCDPISGHTALYWYRQSLGQGLEFLIYFQGNSAPDKSGLPSDRFSAERTGGSVSTLTIQRTQQEDSAVYLCASSSHGAGTGGRGTEAFFGQGTRLTVV.